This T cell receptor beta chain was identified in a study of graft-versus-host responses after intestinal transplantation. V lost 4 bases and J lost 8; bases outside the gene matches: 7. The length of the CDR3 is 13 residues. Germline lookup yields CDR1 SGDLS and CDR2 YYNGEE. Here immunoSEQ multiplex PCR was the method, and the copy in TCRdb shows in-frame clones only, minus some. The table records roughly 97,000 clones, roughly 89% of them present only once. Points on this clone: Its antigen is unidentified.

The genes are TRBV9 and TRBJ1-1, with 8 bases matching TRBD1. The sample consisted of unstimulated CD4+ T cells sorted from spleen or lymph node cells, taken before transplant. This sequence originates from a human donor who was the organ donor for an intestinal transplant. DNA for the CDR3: TGTGCCAGCAGCCCCCAATGGACAGGGGAAGCTTTCTTT. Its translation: CASSPQWTGEAFF.